The following is a T cell receptor beta chain sequence with its context. Its specificity is unknown. The PCR was carried out with 60 Vbeta primers and 13 Jbeta primers. This table comes from immunoSEQ multiplex PCR, and its TCRdb copy is limited to in-frame clones, with some not included. There are about 170,000 clones in the sample; over 60% occur only once, and about 2.2% lies in the top ten. V lost 1 base, J lost 1 base, and 14 bases lay in between. The CDR3 extends over 17 amino acids. Germline CDR1 is SGHTA and CDR2 is FQGTGA. This record comes from a study of cytomegalovirus exposure and HLA in healthy donors. The study, taken as a whole, reports: According to an earlier analysis, most TCR beta V segments yielded productive rearrangements about 87% or about 30% of the time. Presence/absence analyses assumed roughly uniform sequencing depth across donors, which may not hold. The analysis excluded some indistinguishable V segments, including TRBV6-2 and TRBV6-3.

This receptor was taken from a woman aged 50 to 60 in good health and CMV-seronegative. Sequencing was carried out using PBMCs. The chain recombines TRBV7-3 with TRBJ2-1, with D tentatively TRBD2 (5 bases). The DNA for the CDR3 is TGTGCCAGCAGCTTAAACCCCCCGACGGGGTCCTACAATGAGCAGTTCTTC. Its protein product is CASSLNPPTGSYNEQFF.